The present entry profiles one T cell receptor beta chain with its context. Its specificity is unknown. This record comes from a study of shared clonotypes between healthy human individuals. Study background: A donor's plate count was three for CD4 naive and three for CD4 memory; CD8 naive had two and CD8 memory one.

The study, taken as a whole, reports: In general, naive subsets displayed greater estimated richness than memory subsets did. Among donors, the sharing of clonotypes was expected to be influenced by sequencing depth. Non-shared clonotypes were found to have lower generation probabilities than the clonotypes that were shared by all four of the sorted-subset donors.

The CDR3 consists of 16 residues. V lost 0 bases and J 7 bases, leaving 17 bases between the germline ends. Germline V gene sequence: CDR1 SGDLS, CDR2 YYNGEE. Some clones are missing from TCRdb's copy, which holds only in-frame ones; the method was immunoSEQ multiplex PCR. This sample has approximately 2.4 million clones; almost 96% occur once, and the top ten carry around 0.13%. This rearrangement joins TRBV9 to TRBJ2-1, with TRBD2 as a possible D gene (6 bases). The sequencing sample was made of naive CD4+ T cells sorted from blood. Indicated subset: CD45RA+ positively selected. The sequence was collected from a young man in good health. CDR3: CASSVAGDPYWNEQFF. The CDR3 DNA reads as TGTGCCAGCAGCGTAGCGGGGGACCCCTATTGGAATGAGCAGTTCTTC. Based on the CDR3 plus reference TRBV9 and TRBJ2-1, the full variable domain is DSGVTQTPKHLITATGQRVTLRCSPRSGDLSVYWYQQSLDQGLQFLIQYYNGEERAKGNILERFSAQQFPDLHSELNLSSLELGDSALYFCASSVAGDPYWNEQFFGPGTRLTVL.